This T cell receptor (beta chain) was identified in a study of blood T cell repertoires in COVID-19. In the study overall: There were acute and convalescent COVID-19 samples, and they came from the United States, Italy and Spain.

On this clone itself: At one boundary the junction diverges from the germline segment, which might be a read error.

The authors' processing: By means of reference gene primer amplification, nucleated cell counts were estimated. The table came from immunoSEQ multiplex PCR; TCRdb's copy has only in-frame clones and leaves some out. Clone size and V and J calls were adopted from that table, with D and trimming inferred from the DNA. The repertoire consists of 95,000 or so clones, with around 90% occurring once and the leading ten covering around 3.4%. CDR1 is SSHAT, CDR2 FNYEAQ, per germline (reference sequence). This CDR3 has 14 residues. The sample was peripheral blood. The chain couples TRBV7-7 to TRBJ1-2; 9 bases map to TRBD1. This sequence originates from a woman in her seventies with acute or convalescent COVID-19. The CDR3 region has the DNA TGTGCTAGCAGCCCCACAGGGGGCGCCCCTGGCTACACCTTC. As protein: CASSPTGGAPGYTF.